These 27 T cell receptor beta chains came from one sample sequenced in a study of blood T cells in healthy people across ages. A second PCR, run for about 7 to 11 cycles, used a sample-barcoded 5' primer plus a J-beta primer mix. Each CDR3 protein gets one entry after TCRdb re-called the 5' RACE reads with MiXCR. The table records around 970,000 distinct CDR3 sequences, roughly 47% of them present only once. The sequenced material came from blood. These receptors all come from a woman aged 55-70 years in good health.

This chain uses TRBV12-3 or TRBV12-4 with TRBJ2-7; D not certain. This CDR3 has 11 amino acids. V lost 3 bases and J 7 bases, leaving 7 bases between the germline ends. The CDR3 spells CASSFYNEQYF. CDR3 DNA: TGTGCCAGCAGTTTTTACAATGAGCAGTACTTC.

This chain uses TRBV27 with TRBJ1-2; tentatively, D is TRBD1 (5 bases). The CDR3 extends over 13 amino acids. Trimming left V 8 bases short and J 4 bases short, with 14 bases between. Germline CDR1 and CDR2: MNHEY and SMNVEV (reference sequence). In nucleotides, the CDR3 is TGTGCCAGCGGTACCGGGACGGTCTATGGCTACACCTTC. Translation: CASGTGTVYGYTF.

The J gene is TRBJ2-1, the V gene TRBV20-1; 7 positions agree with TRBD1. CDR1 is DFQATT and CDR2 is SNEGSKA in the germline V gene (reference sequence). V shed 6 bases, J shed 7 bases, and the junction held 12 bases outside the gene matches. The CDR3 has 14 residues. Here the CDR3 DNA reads TGCAGTGCAAGGTCTCCAGGGGGAGTAAATGAGCAGTTCTTC. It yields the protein CSARSPGGVNEQFF.

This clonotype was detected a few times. The CDR3 is CASSFGGTGTGANVLTF. The CDR3 nucleotides are TGTGCCAGCAGCTTTGGGGGGACAGGGACGGGGGCCAACGTCCTGACTTTC. The V call is TRBV11-2, the J call TRBJ2-6, with 9 bases fitting TRBD1. This CDR3 has 17 amino acids. The V gene end was trimmed by 3 bases and the J gene end by 4 bases; junction bases not matched to a gene: 7. CDR1 is SGHAT, CDR2 FQNNGV, per germline.

CDR3: CAISESGEVDTQYF. CDR3 nucleotide sequence: TGTGCCATCAGTGAGTCGGGGGAGGTAGATACGCAGTATTTT. This chain joins TRBV10-3 and TRBJ2-3; D is possibly TRBD2 (6 bases). Germline CDR1 is ENHRY and CDR2 is SYGVKD. The CDR3 length is 14 residues. Between the trimmed V and J ends, which lost 0 bases and 5 bases, there was a span of 9 bases.

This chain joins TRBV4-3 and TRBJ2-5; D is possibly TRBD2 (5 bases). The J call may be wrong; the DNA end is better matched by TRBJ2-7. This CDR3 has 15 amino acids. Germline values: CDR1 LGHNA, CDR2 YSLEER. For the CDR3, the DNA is TGCGCCAGCAGCCAGGATCTAGCAAGCTGGACCGAGCAGTACTTC. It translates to CASSQDLASWTEQYF.

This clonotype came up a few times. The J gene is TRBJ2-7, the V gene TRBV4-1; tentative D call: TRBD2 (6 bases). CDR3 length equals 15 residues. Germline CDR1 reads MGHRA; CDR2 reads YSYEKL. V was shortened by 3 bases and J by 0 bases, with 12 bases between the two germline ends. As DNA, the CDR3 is TGCGCCAGCAGCCAGGGGGGAGGTAGCTCCTACGAGCAGTACTTC. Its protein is CASSQGGGSSYEQYF.

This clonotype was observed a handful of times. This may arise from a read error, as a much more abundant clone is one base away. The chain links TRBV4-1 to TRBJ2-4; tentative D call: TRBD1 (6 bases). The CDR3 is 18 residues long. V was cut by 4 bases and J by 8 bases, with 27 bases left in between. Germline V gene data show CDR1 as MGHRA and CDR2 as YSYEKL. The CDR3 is CASSPSREGEMNGDIQYF. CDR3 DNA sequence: TGCGCCAGCAGCCCCAGCCGTGAGGGGGAGATGAATGGTGACATTCAGTACTTC.

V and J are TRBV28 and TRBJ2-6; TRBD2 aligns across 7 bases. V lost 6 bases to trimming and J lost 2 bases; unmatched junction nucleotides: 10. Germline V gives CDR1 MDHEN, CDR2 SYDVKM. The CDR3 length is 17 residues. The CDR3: CASSRRTSAPGANVLTF. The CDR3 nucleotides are TGTGCCAGCAGCCGTCGGACTAGTGCCCCTGGGGCCAACGTCCTGACTTTC.

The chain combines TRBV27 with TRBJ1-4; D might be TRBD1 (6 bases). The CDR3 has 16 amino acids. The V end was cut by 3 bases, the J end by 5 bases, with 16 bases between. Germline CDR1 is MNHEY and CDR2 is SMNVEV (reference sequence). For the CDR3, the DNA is TGTGCCAGCAGTTTCCGGGGGCTGTTTGGAAATGAAAAACTGTTTTTT. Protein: CASSFRGLFGNEKLFF.

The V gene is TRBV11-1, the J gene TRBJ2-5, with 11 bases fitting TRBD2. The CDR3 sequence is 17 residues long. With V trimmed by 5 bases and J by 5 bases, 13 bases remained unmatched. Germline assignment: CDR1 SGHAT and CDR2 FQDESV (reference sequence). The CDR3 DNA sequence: TGTGCCAGCAGCAGTGGGACTAGCGGCTCCCTTGGGGAGACCCAGTACTTC. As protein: CASSSGTSGSLGETQYF.

The CDR3 spells CASSLRLGETDTQYF. The CDR3 DNA follows: TGCGCCAGCAGCCTCAGACTAGGAGAGACAGATACGCAGTATTTT. The chain carries TRBV5-1 and TRBJ2-3, with D possibly matching TRBD2 (6 bases). The CDR3 is 15 residues long. Trimming shortened V by 4 bases and J by 3 bases, and 15 bases separated the two germline ends. Germline CDR1 reads SGHRS; CDR2 reads YFSETQ.

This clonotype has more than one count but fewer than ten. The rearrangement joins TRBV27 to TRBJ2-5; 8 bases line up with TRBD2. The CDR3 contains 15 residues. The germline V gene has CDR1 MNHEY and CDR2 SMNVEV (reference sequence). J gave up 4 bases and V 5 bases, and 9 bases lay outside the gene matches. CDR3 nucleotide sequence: TGTGCCAGCAGTAGAACCGGGACTAGAGGAGAGACCCAGTACTTC. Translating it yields CASSRTGTRGETQYF.

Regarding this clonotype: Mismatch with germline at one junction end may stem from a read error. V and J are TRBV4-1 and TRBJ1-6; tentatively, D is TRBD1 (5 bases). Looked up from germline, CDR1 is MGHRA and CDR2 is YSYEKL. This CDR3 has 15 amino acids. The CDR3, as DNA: TGCGCCAGCAGCCACGCGGAGACAGCGAATTCACTCCTCCACTTT. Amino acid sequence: CASSHAETANSLLHF.

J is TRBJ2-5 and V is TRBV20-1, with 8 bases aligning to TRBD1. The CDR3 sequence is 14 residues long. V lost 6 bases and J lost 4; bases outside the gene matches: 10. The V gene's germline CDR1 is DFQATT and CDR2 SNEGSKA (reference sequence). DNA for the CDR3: TGCAGTGCAGACCGCCGAGACAGGGGAGAGACCCAGTACTTC. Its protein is CSADRRDRGETQYF.

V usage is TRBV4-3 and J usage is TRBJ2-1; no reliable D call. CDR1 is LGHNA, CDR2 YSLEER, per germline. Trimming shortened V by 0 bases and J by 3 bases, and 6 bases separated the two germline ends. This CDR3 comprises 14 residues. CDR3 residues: CASSQDGYYNEQFF. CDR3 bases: TGCGCCAGCAGCCAAGATGGCTACTACAATGAGCAGTTCTTC.

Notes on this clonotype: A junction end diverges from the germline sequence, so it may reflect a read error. Here the CDR3 DNA reads TGTGTCAGCAGCCCCAGTAACCCCGACAATGAGCAGTTCTTC. It specifies CVSSPSNPDNEQFF. This chain links TRBV9 with TRBJ2-1, with D uncertain. Germline loops: CDR1 SGDLS, CDR2 YYNGEE. The CDR3 spans 14 residues.

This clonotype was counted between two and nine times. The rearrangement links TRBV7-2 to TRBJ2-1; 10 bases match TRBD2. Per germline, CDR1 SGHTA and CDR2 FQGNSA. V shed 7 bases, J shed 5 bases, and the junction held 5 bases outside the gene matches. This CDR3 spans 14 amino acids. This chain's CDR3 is CASKVAGGHNEQFF. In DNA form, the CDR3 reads TGTGCCAGCAAAGTAGCGGGAGGCCACAATGAGCAGTTCTTC.

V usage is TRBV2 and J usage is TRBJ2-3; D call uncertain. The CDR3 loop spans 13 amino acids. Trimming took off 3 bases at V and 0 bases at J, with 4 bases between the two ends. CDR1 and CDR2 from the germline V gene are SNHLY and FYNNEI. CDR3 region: CASSERSTDTQYF. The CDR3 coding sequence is TGTGCCAGCAGTGAGCGGAGCACAGATACGCAGTATTTT. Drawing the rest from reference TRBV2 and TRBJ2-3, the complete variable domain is EPEVTQTPSHQVTQMGQEVILRCVPISNHLYFYWYRQILGQKVEFLVSFYNNEISEKSEIFDDQFSVERPDGSNFTLKIRSTKLEDSAMYFCASSERSTDTQYFGPGTRLTVL.

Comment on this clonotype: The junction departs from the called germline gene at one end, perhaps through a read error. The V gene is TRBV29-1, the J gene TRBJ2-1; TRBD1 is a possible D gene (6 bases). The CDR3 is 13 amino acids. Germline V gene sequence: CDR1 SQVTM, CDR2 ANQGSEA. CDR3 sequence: CSVVRGAYNERFF. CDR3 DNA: TGCAGCGTTGTCAGGGGCGCCTACAATGAGCGGTTCTTC.

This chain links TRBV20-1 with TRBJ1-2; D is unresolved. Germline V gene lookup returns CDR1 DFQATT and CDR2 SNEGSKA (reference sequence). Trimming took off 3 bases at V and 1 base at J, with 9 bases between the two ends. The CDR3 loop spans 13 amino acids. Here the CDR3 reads CSARVPVNYGYTF. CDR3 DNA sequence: TGCAGTGCTAGGGTCCCAGTTAACTATGGCTACACCTTC.

For the CDR3, the DNA is TGTGCCAGCAGCTCGCGGGCGTGGGGCGAGCAGTACTTC. As protein: CASSSRAWGEQYF. The V gene is TRBV7-2, the J gene TRBJ2-4, with D perhaps TRBD2 (5 bases). The J call could be wrong; TRBJ2-7 is a better fit for the DNA end. The CDR3 has 13 amino acids. Germline-derived CDR1 and CDR2 are SGHTA and FQGNSA.

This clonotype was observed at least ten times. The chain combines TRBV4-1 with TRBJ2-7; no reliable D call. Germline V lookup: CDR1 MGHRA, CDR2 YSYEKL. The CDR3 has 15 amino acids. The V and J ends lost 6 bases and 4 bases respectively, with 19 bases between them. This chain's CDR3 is CASRRTSYLGYEQYF. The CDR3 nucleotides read TGCGCCAGCAGACGCACGAGCTACCTAGGTTACGAGCAGTACTTC.

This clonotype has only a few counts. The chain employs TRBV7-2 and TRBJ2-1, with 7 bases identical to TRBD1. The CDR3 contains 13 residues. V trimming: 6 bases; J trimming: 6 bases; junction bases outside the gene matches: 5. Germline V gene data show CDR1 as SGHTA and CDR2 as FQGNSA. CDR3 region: CASRRPGGNEQFF. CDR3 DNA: TGTGCCAGCAGGCGCCCAGGGGGCAATGAGCAGTTCTTC.

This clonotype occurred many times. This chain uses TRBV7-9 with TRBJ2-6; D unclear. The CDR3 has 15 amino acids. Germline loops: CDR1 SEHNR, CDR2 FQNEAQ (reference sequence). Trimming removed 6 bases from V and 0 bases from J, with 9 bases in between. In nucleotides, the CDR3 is TGTGCCAGCAGTACTCATGGCTCTGGGGCCAACGTCCTGACTTTC. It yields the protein CASSTHGSGANVLTF.

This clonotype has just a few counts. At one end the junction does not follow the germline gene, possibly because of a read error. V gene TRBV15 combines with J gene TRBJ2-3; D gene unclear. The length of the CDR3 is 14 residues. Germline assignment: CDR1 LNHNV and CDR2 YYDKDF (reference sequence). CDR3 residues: CATSRDTGTDTQYF. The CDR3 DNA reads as TGTGCCACCAGCAGAGATACGGGCACGGATACGCAGTATTTT.

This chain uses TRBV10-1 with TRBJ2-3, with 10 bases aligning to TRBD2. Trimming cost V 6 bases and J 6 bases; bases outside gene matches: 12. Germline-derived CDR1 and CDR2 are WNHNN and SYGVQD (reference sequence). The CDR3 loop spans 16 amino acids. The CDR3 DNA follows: TGCGCCAGCAGGCCTACTAGCGGGACAACCACCGATACGCAGTATTTT. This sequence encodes CASRPTSGTTTDTQYF.